This record concerns one T cell receptor beta chain sequence. This sample was taken from a study of blood T cell repertoires in COVID-19. About the research overall: Material from acute and convalescent COVID-19 was sourced from the United States, Italy and Spain. PBMCs, B-cell-depleted T cells, or T cells were the source of the cDNA or gDNA that made up the material.

Per the original methods: Counts of nucleated cells, estimated from reference gene primer amplification, were obtained. Measured with immunoSEQ multiplex PCR; TCRdb has only the in-frame clones, and not every one. From that table come the V and J calls and clone size; the DNA was used to work out D and trimming. The sample has around 190,000 clones; around 89% are singletons. The germline gives CDR1 LNHDA, CDR2 SQIVND (reference sequence). J lost 5 bases, V lost 1 base, and 4 bases had no gene match. The CDR3 has 15 residues. Sequenced input: peripheral blood. This chain links TRBV19 with TRBJ1-2; 10 positions match TRBD1. This sequence originates from a man aged 18-30 years who had recovered from COVID-19. The CDR3 DNA follows: TGTGCCAGTAGTATAGGACAGGGGGCGGCTTATGGCTACACCTTC. Translated: CASSIGQGAAYGYTF.